These 25 T cell receptor beta chains were all obtained from the same sample, sequenced in a study of cytomegalovirus exposure and HLA in healthy donors. 60 Vbeta and 13 Jbeta primers were used in PCR. TCRdb's table, derived via immunoSEQ multiplex PCR, lists solely in-frame clones and lacks some. The sample gives more than 80,000 clones, less than 80% of which show up once; around 3.4% is in the top ten. Source material: PBMCs. These receptors originate from a man aged 60 to 69 in good health and CMV-seronegative.

This sequence joins TRBV5-1 and TRBJ2-3; 8 nucleotides match TRBD2. J lost 5 bases, V lost 5 bases, and 7 bases had no gene match. Germline loops: CDR1 SGHRS, CDR2 YFSETQ. This CDR3 comprises 14 residues. The CDR3 DNA sequence: TGCGCCAGCAGTAGGCTAGCGGGTGGAGATACGCAGTATTTT. This gives the protein CASSRLAGGDTQYF.

This chain links TRBV7-2 with TRBJ1-5; D gene uncertain. The germline gives CDR1 SGHTA, CDR2 FQGNSA. The V end was cut by 5 bases, the J end by 7 bases, with 12 bases between. The CDR3 extends over 13 amino acids. The chain's CDR3 is CASSREVGQPQHF. The CDR3 bases are TGTGCCAGCAGCCGGGAAGTAGGACAGCCCCAGCATTTT.

In DNA, the CDR3 is TGTGCCAGCAGTACACCGGGACTAGCCACAGATACGCAGTATTTT. Translating it yields CASSTPGLATDTQYF. This chain uses TRBV6-1 with TRBJ2-3; TRBD2 aligns across 9 bases. The germline V gene encodes CDR1 MNHNS and CDR2 SASEGT. V dropped 5 bases and J dropped 2; count of bases not matched to a gene: 5. The CDR3 consists of 15 residues.

This clone has just a few counts. CDR3 amino acids: CASSLAANYGYTF. CDR3 coding DNA: TGTGCCAGCAGCTTGGCAGCTAACTATGGCTACACCTTC. This chain links TRBV5-4 with TRBJ1-2; no clear D. Trimming removed 0 bases from V and 0 bases from J, with 3 bases in between. Germline V lookup: CDR1 SGHNT, CDR2 YYREEE (reference sequence). The CDR3 totals 13 residues.

This clone was counted between two and nine times. The chain recombines TRBV30 with TRBJ1-2; D is unclear. The CDR3 loop spans 11 amino acids. CDR1 is GTSNPN and CDR2 is SVGIG in the germline V gene (reference sequence). V shed 0 bases and J shed 6 bases, with 5 bases lying between them. CDR3 in amino acids: CAWSVLHGYTF. The CDR3 nucleotides read TGTGCCTGGAGTGTACTACATGGCTACACCTTC.

The chain couples TRBV18 to TRBJ2-7; 7 positions agree with TRBD1. This CDR3 is built from 13 residues. The germline gives CDR1 KGHSH, CDR2 LQKENI. The V segment lost 2 bases and the J segment 6 bases; nucleotides outside the gene matches: 4. CDR3 nucleotides: TGTGCCAGCTCACCATCACAGGGGCGCGAGCAGTACTTC. Encoded protein: CASSPSQGREQYF. Full variable domain (remainder filled in from reference TRBV18 and TRBJ2-7): NAGVMQNPRHLVRRRGQEARLRCSPMKGHSHVYWYRQLPEEGLKFMVYLQKENIIDESGMPKERFSAEFPKEGPSILRIQQVVRGDSAAYFCASSPSQGREQYFGPGTRLTVT.

The chain links TRBV4-1 to TRBJ2-3; a possible D gene is TRBD2 (5 bases). The CDR3 is made up of 15 amino acids. The germline V gene has CDR1 MGHRA and CDR2 YSYEKL. Trimming left V 2 bases short and J 4 bases short, with 13 bases between. The CDR3 loop reads CASSQPGMRADTQYF. DNA of the CDR3: TGCGCCAGCAGCCAACCCGGGATGAGGGCAGATACGCAGTATTTT.

This sequence joins TRBV5-4 and TRBJ2-2; 11 bases align to TRBD1. The ends lost 4 bases at V and 6 bases at J; junction bases unmatched: 8. CDR1 and CDR2 (germline): SGHNT, YYREEE (reference sequence). The CDR3 totals 16 residues. This chain's CDR3 is CASSGQGQGGPGELFF. In nucleotides, the CDR3 is TGTGCCAGCAGCGGGCAGGGACAGGGGGGACCCGGGGAGCTGTTTTTT.

The J gene is TRBJ1-4, the V gene TRBV28; 11 bases map to TRBD1. Germline V gene data show CDR1 as MDHEN and CDR2 as SYDVKM. The CDR3 covers 15 residues. V gave up 7 bases and J gave up 7 bases; unmatched junction bases: 8. The DNA of the CDR3 is TGTGCCAGCACCGCATCGGACAGGGGGCCTGAAAAACTGTTTTTT. Protein sequence: CASTASDRGPEKLFF.

The rearrangement joins TRBV6-5 to TRBJ2-1; 11 bases map to TRBD2. V lost 2 bases, J lost 11 bases, and 8 bases stayed unmatched. This CDR3 region has 15 residues. Germline CDR1 reads MNHEY; CDR2 reads SVGAGI. DNA of the CDR3: TGTGCCAGCAGTTACAGGGCTAGCGGGGGGTCAAAGCAGTTCTTC. This codes for CASSYRASGGSKQFF.

This rearrangement joins TRBV7-8 to TRBJ1-1; 7 bases are a match to TRBD1. CDR1 is SGHVS, CDR2 FQNEAQ, per germline. CDR3 size: 14 residues. V shed 0 bases, J shed 4 bases, and the junction held 2 bases outside the gene matches. The CDR3 loop reads CASSLAQGGTEAFF. In nucleotides, the CDR3 is TGTGCCAGCAGCTTAGCGCAGGGGGGCACTGAAGCTTTCTTT.

The V and J genes are TRBV2 and TRBJ2-3; TRBD1 is a possible D gene (5 bases). The CDR3 extends over 15 amino acids. The germline CDR1 and CDR2 sequences are SNHLY and FYNNEI. The V end was cut by 6 bases, the J end by 4 bases, with 17 bases between. The CDR3 is CASRFGAGLSDTQYF. CDR3 nucleotide sequence: TGTGCCAGCAGGTTTGGGGCAGGGCTCTCAGATACGCAGTATTTT.

The chain recombines TRBV7-2 with TRBJ2-7; the D gene is possibly TRBD2 (5 bases). V gave up 5 bases and J gave up 2 bases, with 10 bases separating them. The CDR3 is 13 amino acids. Germline V gene sequence: CDR1 SGHTA, CDR2 FQGNSA. The CDR3 DNA reads TGTGCCAGCAGCGATCCGGGAACCTACGAGCAGTACTTC. Its translation is CASSDPGTYEQYF.

The genes are TRBV9 and TRBJ1-3; unclear D gene. Trimming left V 0 bases short and J 6 bases short, with 7 bases between. Per the germline V gene, CDR1 is SGDLS and CDR2 is YYNGEE. There are 13 residues in the CDR3. The CDR3 region has the DNA TGTGCCAGCAGCGTAGGAGGAGTAAACACCATATATTTT. It translates to CASSVGGVNTIYF.

V gene TRBV5-1 combines with J gene TRBJ1-1, with 7 bases matching TRBD1. The CDR3 is made up of 17 amino acids. With 0 bases clipped from V and 0 bases from J, the junction kept 8 bases outside the gene matches. The V gene's germline CDR1 is SGHRS and CDR2 YFSETQ. The CDR3 is CASSLGLGQQMNTEAFF. DNA for the CDR3: TGCGCCAGCAGCTTGGGTTTGGGACAGCAAATGAACACTGAAGCTTTCTTT.

The chain recombines TRBV9 with TRBJ2-5; D is perhaps TRBD2 (6 bases). The V end lost 5 bases, the J end lost 5 bases, and 13 bases lay between the germline ends. Germline V gene data show CDR1 as SGDLS and CDR2 as YYNGEE. The CDR3 sequence is 13 residues long. This CDR3 reads CASRSSAGETQYF. CDR3 bases: TGTGCCAGCAGATCCTCCGCGGGGGAGACCCAGTACTTC. Full variable domain (outside the CDR3, taken from reference TRBV9 and TRBJ2-5): DSGVTQTPKHLITATGQRVTLRCSPRSGDLSVYWYQQSLDQGLQFLIQYYNGEERAKGNILERFSAQQFPDLHSELNLSSLELGDSALYFCASRSSAGETQYFGPGTRLLVL.

Comments on this clone: Sequence at one end of the junction differs from germline and may be a read error. Other DNA sequences in this sample translate to the same CDR3. This chain connects TRBV4-3 to TRBJ1-1; 7 bases align to TRBD1. CDR1 and CDR2 (germline): LGHNA, YSLEER. The length of the CDR3 is 14 residues. Here the CDR3 DNA reads TGCGCCAGCAGTCTTGGACAGGAGGATACTGAAGCCTTCTTT. It translates to CASSLGQEDTEAFF.

This chain links TRBV9 with TRBJ1-2; tentative D call: TRBD1 (5 bases). This CDR3 has 14 amino acids. The V gene lost 0 bases and the J gene lost 2 bases, with 8 bases spanning the gap. The germline V gene has CDR1 SGDLS and CDR2 YYNGEE. This CDR3 reads CASSVEPGNYGYTF. The CDR3 region has the DNA TGTGCCAGCAGCGTAGAGCCAGGGAACTATGGCTACACCTTC.

V is TRBV28 and J is TRBJ1-2; D gene uncertain. The CDR3 covers 12 residues. V was pared by 5 bases and J by 3 bases, with 7 bases between. Germline CDR1 and CDR2: MDHEN and SYDVKM. In nucleotides, the CDR3 is TGTGCCAGCAGTCTCAGCGACTATGGCTACACCTTC. This encodes CASSLSDYGYTF.

The chain has TRBV7-2 and TRBJ2-1; 8 positions match TRBD2. Germline-derived CDR1 and CDR2 are SGHTA and FQGNSA. V lost 2 bases to trimming and J lost 9 bases; unmatched junction nucleotides: 6. This CDR3 spans 14 amino acids. The CDR3: CASSLKSGGGEQFF. The CDR3 nucleotides read TGTGCCAGCAGCTTAAAAAGCGGGGGAGGTGAGCAGTTCTTC.

The CDR3 sequence is CASSYTGRETGELFF. CDR3 sequence (DNA): TGTGCCAGCAGTTACACGGGGAGGGAAACCGGGGAGCTGTTTTTT. The chain joins TRBV6-6 to TRBJ2-2, with 7 positions matching TRBD2. The CDR3 runs to 15 residues. CDR1 and CDR2 from the germline V gene are MNHNY and SVGAGI (reference sequence). Germline trimming cut 2 bases from V and 5 bases from J; bases unmatched to any gene: 5.

The J gene is TRBJ1-1, the V gene TRBV18, with TRBD1 identical over 8 bases. This CDR3 spans 15 amino acids. Trimming cost V 5 bases and J 0 bases; bases outside gene matches: 5. In germline, CDR1 is KGHSH, CDR2 LQKENI. CDR3 DNA sequence: TGTGCCAGCTCAACAACGACAGGGGTGAACACTGAAGCTTTCTTT. This encodes CASSTTTGVNTEAFF. The full variable domain, rest sourced from reference TRBV18 and TRBJ1-1, is NAGVMQNPRHLVRRRGQEARLRCSPMKGHSHVYWYRQLPEEGLKFMVYLQKENIIDESGMPKERFSAEFPKEGPSILRIQQVVRGDSAAYFCASSTTTGVNTEAFFGQGTRLTVV.

The J gene is TRBJ2-7, the V gene TRBV5-5; D is undetermined. From germline, CDR1 is SGHKS and CDR2 YYEKEE (reference sequence). The V end was cut by 0 bases, the J end by 2 bases, with 9 bases between. CDR3 length: 14 amino acids. CDR3 amino acids: CASSLEHSTYEQYF. The CDR3 DNA follows: TGTGCCAGCAGCTTGGAGCACAGCACCTACGAGCAGTACTTC.

On this clone itself: One junction end does not reproduce the germline sequence, and a read error may be involved. This sample also contains other DNA sequences that code for the same CDR3. The chain joins TRBV30 to TRBJ1-6; no firm D call. The CDR3 loop spans 15 amino acids. CDR1 and CDR2 from the germline V gene are GTSNPN and SVGIG (reference sequence). CDR3 loop: CAWSVHQAYNSPLHF. CDR3 coding DNA: TGTGCCTGGAGTGTACACCAGGCCTATAATTCCCCCCTCCACTTT.

The chain links TRBV4-2 to TRBJ2-1; 9 bases fit TRBD1. CDR1 and CDR2 (germline): LGHNA, YNFKEQ. This CDR3 is built from 13 residues. V was clipped by 7 bases and J by 7 bases; unmatched bases: 5. The CDR3 DNA sequence: TGTGCCAGCACCGGGACAGGGAGGAATGAGCAGTTCTTC. Its protein product is CASTGTGRNEQFF.